These 21 T cell receptor beta chains originate from one sample sequenced in a study of T cells in Graves' hyperthyroidism and ophthalmopathy. RNA transcripts yielded amplified TCR beta CDR3 regions. Initially, a first-round RT-PCR of the TCR CDR3 employed the HTBI primer set. TCRdb reprocessed the multiplex PCR reads via MiXCR and lists one record per CDR3 protein. Here the sample spans approximately 24,000 distinct CDR3 sequences, around 50% being singletons. The material sequenced was blood. The source is a woman in her thirties or forties with Graves' hyperthyroidism that later progressed to Graves' ophthalmopathy.

Details on this clonotype: A much larger clone is a single base away; this may be a read error. This chain connects TRBV24-1 to TRBJ2-1, with no clear D. Germline values: CDR1 KGHDR, CDR2 SFDVKD. This CDR3 contains 17 residues. The CDR3 DNA follows: TGTGCCAGCAGTTCCATCATCTGGCTAGAGAGAAACGATGAGCAGTTCTTC. Its protein product is CASSSIIWLERNDEQFF.

The rearrangement joins TRBV20-1 to TRBJ2-7; TRBD1 matches at 8 bases. In germline, CDR1 is DFQATT, CDR2 SNEGSKA (reference sequence). V lost 0 bases to trimming and J lost 4 bases; unmatched junction nucleotides: 8. The CDR3 is 15 residues long. The chain's CDR3 is CSARDSQGAIYEQYF. The CDR3 coding sequence is TGCAGTGCTAGAGATTCGCAGGGGGCGATTTACGAGCAGTACTTC.

By share, this clonotype ranks as medium-sized. The chain combines TRBV2 with TRBJ2-7; TRBD1 matches at 8 bases. Germline lookup yields CDR1 SNHLY and CDR2 FYNNEI. Losses at the gene ends were 9 bases for V and 3 bases for J; bases not matched to a gene: 13. The CDR3 consists of 15 residues. The chain's CDR3 is CARPQGARPYYEQYF. The CDR3, as DNA: TGTGCCAGACCTCAGGGGGCTCGACCTTACTACGAGCAGTACTTC. The entire variable domain, with the rest obtained from reference TRBV2 and TRBJ2-7, is as follows: EPEVTQTPSHQVTQMGQEVILRCVPISNHLYFYWYRQILGQKVEFLVSFYNNEISEKSEIFDDQFSVERPDGSNFTLKIRSTKLEDSAMYFCARPQGARPYYEQYFGPGTRLTVT.

Relative to its sample, this clonotype is medium-sized. The V and J genes are TRBV7-9 and TRBJ1-3; D remains unclear. The CDR3 spans 12 residues. Germline assignment: CDR1 SEHNR and CDR2 FQNEAQ (reference sequence). V gave up 1 base and J gave up 8 bases, with 6 bases separating them. This chain's CDR3 is CASSLVPYTIYF. The CDR3 nucleotides read TGTGCCAGCAGCTTAGTACCGTACACCATATATTTT. The full variable domain, rest sourced from reference TRBV7-9 and TRBJ1-3, is DTGVSQNPRHKITKRGQNVTFRCDPISEHNRLYWYRQTLGQGPEFLTYFQNEAQLEKSRLLSDRFSAERPKGSFSTLEIQRTEQGDSAMYLCASSLVPYTIYFGEGSWLTVV.

This clonotype was seen repeatedly, ten times or more. V usage is TRBV6-1 and J usage is TRBJ2-7; 9 bases are shared with TRBD2. This CDR3 contains 16 residues. Germline lookup yields CDR1 MNHNS and CDR2 SASEGT. With 8 bases clipped from V and 6 bases from J, the junction kept 17 bases outside the gene matches. CDR3 DNA sequence: TGTGCCAGCCGGTTTATAGCGGGAGAGGCCTCCGTCGAGCAGTACTTC. It codes for CASRFIAGEASVEQYF.

The V gene is TRBV7-2, the J gene TRBJ2-2; 13 positions agree with TRBD2. V trimming: 5 bases; J trimming: 6 bases; junction bases outside the gene matches: 12. The germline V gene has CDR1 SGHTA and CDR2 FQGNSA. The CDR3 length is 18 residues. The CDR3 bases are TGTGCCAGCAGCATCGCCGGGACTAGCGGGGCCAACGCCGGGGAGCTGTTTTTT. Its translation: CASSIAGTSGANAGELFF.

This clonotype is categorized as medium-sized. J is TRBJ2-1 and V is TRBV25-1; 13 bases fit TRBD2. This CDR3 contains 14 residues. The junction had 0 bases not matched to a gene; V was cut back by 4 bases and J by 6 bases. CDR1 is MGHDK and CDR2 is SYGVNS in the germline V gene. The CDR3 nucleotides read TGTGCCAGCAGTGGGACTAGCGGGAGCAATGAGCAGTTCTTC. Residues: CASSGTSGSNEQFF.

This sequence joins TRBV10-3 and TRBJ2-2; D perhaps matches TRBD2 (6 bases). Germline V gene lookup returns CDR1 ENHRY and CDR2 SYGVKD. V was clipped by 4 bases and J by 6 bases, with 6 bases between them. This CDR3 is built from 12 residues. For the CDR3, the DNA is TGTGCCATCAGTGGGGGGGCCGGGGAGCTGTTTTTT. Encoded protein: CAISGGAGELFF.

This clonotype was seen ten or more times. The chain joins TRBV6-1 to TRBJ1-1, with D perhaps TRBD1 (5 bases). V was trimmed by 3 bases and J by 0 bases, leaving 8 bases between them. Germline V gene data show CDR1 as MNHNS and CDR2 as SASEGT. The CDR3 consists of 14 residues. The CDR3, as DNA: TGTGCCAGCAGTGACGGGACGGTGAACACTGAAGCTTTCTTT. Its translation is CASSDGTVNTEAFF.

The chain has TRBV2 and TRBJ2-1; 12 positions agree with TRBD2. With 0 bases clipped from V and 9 bases from J, the junction kept 9 bases outside the gene matches. This CDR3 spans 17 amino acids. The germline gives CDR1 SNHLY, CDR2 FYNNEI. For the CDR3, the DNA is TGTGCCAGCAGTGAAGCGCTTCTAGCGGGAGGGCTTGTTGAGCAGTTCTTC. It yields the protein CASSEALLAGGLVEQFF.

This clonotype is labeled as medium-sized (0.01 to 0.1%). The rearrangement links TRBV20-1 to TRBJ2-7; 7 positions match TRBD2. Germline-derived CDR1 and CDR2 are DFQATT and SNEGSKA (reference sequence). V gave up 2 bases and J gave up 3 bases; unmatched junction bases: 7. This CDR3 is 14 amino acids long. The CDR3 loop reads CSARSGEGVYEQYF. The CDR3, as DNA: TGCAGTGCTAGAAGCGGGGAAGGGGTCTACGAGCAGTACTTC.

The table lists this clonotype with many counts. This chain joins TRBV9 and TRBJ1-2; no clear D gene. V dropped 6 bases and J dropped 6 bases, with 12 bases sitting between them. The CDR3 loop spans 12 amino acids. The germline V gene encodes CDR1 SGDLS and CDR2 YYNGEE. CDR3 in DNA: TGTGCCAGCACCCACGAGGAAAATGGCTACACCTTC. Translation gives CASTHEENGYTF.

This clonotype was seen repeatedly, ten times or more. This sequence joins TRBV6-4 and TRBJ2-1, with 9 bases aligning to TRBD1. V lost 4 bases and J lost 3; bases outside the gene matches: 4. Per germline, CDR1 MRHNA and CDR2 SNTAGT. The CDR3 extends over 15 amino acids. The CDR3 here is CASSAGTGFYNEQFF. The CDR3, as DNA: TGTGCCAGCAGTGCCGGGACAGGGTTCTACAATGAGCAGTTCTTC.

Points on this clonotype: This is likely a read error, given that the CDR3 carries no conserved phenylalanine or tryptophan at its end. No DNA is shown, since the ends of the CDR3 on it are uncertain; the CDR3 is the one TCRdb lists. The rearrangement links TRBV12-3 or TRBV12-4 to TRBJ1-5; TRBD1 is the table's D call, not checked against the DNA. The CDR3 comprises 14 residues, both ends counted. CDR3 loop: CASTLGQARQPQHY.

Turning to this clonotype: The junction departs from the called germline gene at one end, perhaps through a read error. The chain is built from TRBV10-2 and TRBJ2-7, with 7 bases lining up with TRBD2. From germline, CDR1 is WSHSY and CDR2 SAAADI. This CDR3 region has 13 residues. For the CDR3, the DNA is TGCGCCTGCAGTTCTAGCGGAACCTACGAGCAGTACTTC. This gives the protein CACSSSGTYEQYF.

This clonotype was picked up many times. V usage is TRBV11-2 and J usage is TRBJ2-2; D call uncertain. The CDR3 length is 13 residues. Trimming pared 3 bases from V and 6 bases from J, leaving 8 bases between. CDR1 SGHAT and CDR2 FQNNGV come from the germline V gene. DNA of the CDR3: TGTGCCAGCAGCTTTCAGCCGCCCGGGGAGCTGTTTTTT. Translation: CASSFQPPGELFF.

This clonotype turned up a few times. The gene calls are TRBV10-3 and TRBJ2-6, with 8 bases aligning to TRBD2. This CDR3 comprises 17 residues. Germline V gene data show CDR1 as ENHRY and CDR2 as SYGVKD. V shed 4 bases, J shed 0 bases, and the junction held 5 bases outside the gene matches. CDR3 bases: TGTGCCATCAGTGCGACTAGCGCTAGCTCTGGGGCCAACGTCCTGACTTTC. Its protein is CAISATSASSGANVLTF.

This clonotype was counted only a few times. V gene TRBV18 combines with J gene TRBJ1-5, with D perhaps TRBD1 (5 bases). The CDR3 loop spans 14 amino acids. The V and J ends lost 0 bases and 7 bases respectively, with 10 bases between them. Germline CDR1 and CDR2: KGHSH and LQKENI. The CDR3 DNA sequence: TGTGCCAGCTCACCACCCGGGGGAGGACAGCCCCAGCATTTT. Protein: CASSPPGGGQPQHF.

The rearrangement uses TRBV28 and TRBJ2-1; 10 nucleotides align to TRBD2. The trim removed 5 bases at V and 3 bases at J, leaving 1 base unmatched. The CDR3 is made up of 14 amino acids. CDR1 and CDR2 from the germline V gene are MDHEN and SYDVKM. The CDR3 DNA sequence: TGTGCCAGCAGTGGGACTAGCGACTACAATGAGCAGTTCTTC. Translating gives CASSGTSDYNEQFF.

This chain links TRBV6-6 with TRBJ2-6; D call uncertain. CDR3 size: 15 residues. CDR1 is MNHNY and CDR2 is SVGAGI in the germline V gene (reference sequence). The V end lost 5 bases, the J end lost 1 base, and 9 bases lay between the germline ends. CDR3 nucleotides: TGTGCCAGCAGTGAGTTAGGATCTGGGGCCAACGTCCTGACTTTC. Translated: CASSELGSGANVLTF.

CDR3 region: CSVTSMGEGSYEQYF. The CDR3 region has the DNA TGCAGCGTGACTTCCATGGGTGAGGGGTCCTACGAGCAGTACTTC. The chain is built from TRBV29-1 and TRBJ2-7, with D perhaps given as TRBD1 or TRBD2 (5 bases each). Germline V gene lookup returns CDR1 SQVTM and CDR2 ANQGSEA. V lost 6 bases, J lost 1 base, and 19 bases lay in between. The CDR3 length is 15 residues.